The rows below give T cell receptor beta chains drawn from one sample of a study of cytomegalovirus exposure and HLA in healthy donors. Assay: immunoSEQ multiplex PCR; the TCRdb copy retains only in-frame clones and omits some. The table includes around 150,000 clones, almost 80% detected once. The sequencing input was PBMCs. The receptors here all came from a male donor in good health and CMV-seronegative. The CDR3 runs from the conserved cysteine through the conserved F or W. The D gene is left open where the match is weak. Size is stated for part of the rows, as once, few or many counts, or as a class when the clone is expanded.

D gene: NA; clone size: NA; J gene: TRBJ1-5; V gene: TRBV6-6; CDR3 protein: CVSGEGNQPQHF; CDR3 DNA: TGTGTTTCTGGGGAGGGCAATCAGCCCCAGCATTTT
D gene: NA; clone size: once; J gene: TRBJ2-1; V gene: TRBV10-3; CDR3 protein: CAISVYLGQGGNEQFF; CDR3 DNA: TGTGCCATCAGTGTTTATCTCGGGCAGGGGGGCAATGAGCAGTTCTTC
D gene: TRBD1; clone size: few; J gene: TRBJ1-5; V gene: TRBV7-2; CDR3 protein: CASSLNHRGQPQHF; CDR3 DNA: TGTGCCAGCAGCTTAAACCACAGGGGACAGCCCCAGCATTTT
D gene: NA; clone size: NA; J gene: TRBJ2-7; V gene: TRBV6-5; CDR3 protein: CASSYSLHGDSYEQYF; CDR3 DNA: TGTGCCAGCAGTTACTCCTTACACGGAGACTCCTACGAGCAGTACTTC
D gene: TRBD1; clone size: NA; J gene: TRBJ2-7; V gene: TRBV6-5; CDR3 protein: CASSYRDRGGYEQYF; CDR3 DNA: TGTGCCAGCAGTTACCGGGACAGGGGGGGGTACGAGCAGTACTTC
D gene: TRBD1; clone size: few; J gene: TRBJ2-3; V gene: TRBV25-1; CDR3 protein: CASSEFRTGSTQYF; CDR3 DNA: TGTGCCAGCAGTGAATTTAGGACAGGCTCTACGCAGTATTTT
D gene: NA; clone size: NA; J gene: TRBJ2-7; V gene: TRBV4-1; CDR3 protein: CASSPLGKAESEEQYF; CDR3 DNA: TGCGCCAGCAGCCCCCTTGGTAAAGCGGAGTCTGAGGAGCAGTACTTC
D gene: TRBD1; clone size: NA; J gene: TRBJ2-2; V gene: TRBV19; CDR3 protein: CASLPGTGYQARTGELFF; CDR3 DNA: TGTGCCAGCCTTCCCGGGACAGGGTATCAGGCACGCACCGGGGAGCTGTTTTTT
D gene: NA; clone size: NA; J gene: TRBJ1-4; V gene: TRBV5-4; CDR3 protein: CASSPWGATNEKLFF; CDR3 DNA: TGTGCCAGCAGCCCTTGGGGGGCAACTAATGAAAAACTGTTTTTT
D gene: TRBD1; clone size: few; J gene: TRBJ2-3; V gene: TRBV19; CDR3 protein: CASSPGTGAADTQYF; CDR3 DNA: TGTGCCAGTAGCCCCGGGACAGGGGCTGCAGATACGCAGTATTTT
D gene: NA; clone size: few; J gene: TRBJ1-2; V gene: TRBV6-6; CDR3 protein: CASTQGFWDGYTF; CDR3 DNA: TGTGCCAGCACCCAGGGGTTTTGGGATGGCTACACCTTC
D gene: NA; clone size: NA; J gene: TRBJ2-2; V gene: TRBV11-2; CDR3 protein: CASSHRGREALNTGELFF; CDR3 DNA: TGTGCCAGCAGCCACCGAGGAAGGGAAGCCTTGAACACCGGGGAGCTGTTTTTT
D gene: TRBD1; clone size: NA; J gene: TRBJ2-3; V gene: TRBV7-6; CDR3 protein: CASSLGTGVPDTQYF; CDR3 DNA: TGTGCCAGCAGCTTAGGGACAGGGGTCCCAGATACGCAGTATTTT
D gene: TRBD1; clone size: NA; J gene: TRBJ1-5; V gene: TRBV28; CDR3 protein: CASSTAWTGFSNQPQHF; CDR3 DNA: TGTGCCAGCAGTACCGCCTGGACAGGGTTTAGCAATCAGCCCCAGCATTTT
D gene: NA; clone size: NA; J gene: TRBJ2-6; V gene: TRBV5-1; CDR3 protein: CASSLDGGPGANVLTF; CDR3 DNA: TGCGCCAGCAGCTTGGACGGAGGCCCTGGGGCCAACGTCCTGACTTTC
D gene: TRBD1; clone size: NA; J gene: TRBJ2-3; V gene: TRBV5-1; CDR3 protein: CASSLYIGTGSDTQYF; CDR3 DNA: TGCGCCAGCAGCTTGTATATCGGGACAGGGTCAGATACGCAGTATTTT
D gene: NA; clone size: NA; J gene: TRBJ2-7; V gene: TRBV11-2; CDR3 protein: CASSFPGLVYEQYF; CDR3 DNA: TGTGCCAGCAGCTTTCCAGGGTTAGTCTACGAGCAGTACTTC
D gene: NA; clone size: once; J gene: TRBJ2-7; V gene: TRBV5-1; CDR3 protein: CASSLGGAEDEQYF; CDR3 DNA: TGCGCCAGCAGCTTGGGAGGAGCTGAAGACGAGCAGTACTTC
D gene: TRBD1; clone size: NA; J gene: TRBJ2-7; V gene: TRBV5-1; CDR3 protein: CASSPGQYEQYF; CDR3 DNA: TGCGCCAGCAGCCCGGGACAGTACGAGCAGTACTTC
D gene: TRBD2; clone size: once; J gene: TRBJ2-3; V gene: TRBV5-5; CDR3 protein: CASSLTTSGIGDTQYF; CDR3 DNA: TGTGCCAGCAGCTTGACCACTAGCGGGATAGGAGATACGCAGTATTTT
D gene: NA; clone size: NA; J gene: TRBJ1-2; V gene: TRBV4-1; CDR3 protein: CASSQGAQGTSGYTF; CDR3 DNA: TGCGCCAGCAGCCAAGGGGCACAGGGAACTTCTGGCTACACCTTC
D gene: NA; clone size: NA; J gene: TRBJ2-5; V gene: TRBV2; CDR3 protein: CASSSGTLGETQYF; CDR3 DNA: TGTGCCAGCAGTTCGGGGACTTTAGGGGAGACCCAGTACTTC
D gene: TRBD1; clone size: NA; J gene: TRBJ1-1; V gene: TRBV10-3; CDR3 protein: CAISRQGLSRWTEAFF; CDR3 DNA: TGTGCCATCAGTCGACAGGGTCTTTCGAGATGGACTGAAGCTTTCTTT
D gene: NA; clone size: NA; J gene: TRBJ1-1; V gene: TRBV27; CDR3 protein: CASGPPGGDTEAFF; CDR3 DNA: TGTGCCAGCGGCCCCCCCGGGGGGGACACTGAAGCTTTCTTT
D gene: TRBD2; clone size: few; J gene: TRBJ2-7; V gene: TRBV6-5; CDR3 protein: CASSRLAGCSYEQYF; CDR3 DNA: TGTGCCAGCAGTAGACTAGCGGGGTGCTCCTACGAGCAGTACTTC
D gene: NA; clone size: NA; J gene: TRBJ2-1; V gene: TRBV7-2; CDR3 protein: CASSLDTTYNEQFF; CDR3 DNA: TGTGCCAGCAGCTTGGACACAACCTACAATGAGCAGTTCTTC
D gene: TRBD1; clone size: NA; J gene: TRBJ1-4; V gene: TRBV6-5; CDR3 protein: CASSKQGAVEKLFF; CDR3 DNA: TGTGCCAGCAGTAAACAGGGGGCGGTTGAAAAACTGTTTTTT
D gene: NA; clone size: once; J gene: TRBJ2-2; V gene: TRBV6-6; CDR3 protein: CASTWGGRITGELFF; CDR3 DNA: TGTGCCAGCACGTGGGGAGGCAGAATCACCGGGGAGCTGTTTTTT
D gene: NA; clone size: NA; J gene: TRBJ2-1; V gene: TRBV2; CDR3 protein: CASSASSHEQFF; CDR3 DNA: TGTGCCAGCAGTGCTTCTAGCCATGAGCAGTTCTTC
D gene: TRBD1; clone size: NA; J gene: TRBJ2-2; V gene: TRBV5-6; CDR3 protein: CASSVGTGLDTGELFF; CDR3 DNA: TGTGCCAGCAGCGTCGGGACAGGGCTAGACACCGGGGAGCTGTTTTTT
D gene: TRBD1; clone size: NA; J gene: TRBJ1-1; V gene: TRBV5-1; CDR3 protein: CASSLQGTRYNTEAFF; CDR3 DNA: TGCGCCAGCAGCTTACAGGGGACCCGCTATAACACTGAAGCTTTCTTT
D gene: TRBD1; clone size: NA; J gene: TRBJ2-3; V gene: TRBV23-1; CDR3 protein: CASSQPLGQGAIDTQYF; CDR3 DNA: TGCGCCAGCAGTCAACCCCTGGGGCAGGGGGCTATAGATACGCAGTATTTT
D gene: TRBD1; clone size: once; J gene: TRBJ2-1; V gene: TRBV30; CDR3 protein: CAWSEDRGEFF; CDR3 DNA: TGTGCCTGGAGCGAAGACAGGGGCGAGTTCTTC
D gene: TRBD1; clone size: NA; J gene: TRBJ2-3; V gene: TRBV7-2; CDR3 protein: CASSPGQGVNTQYF; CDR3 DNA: TGTGCCAGCAGCCCAGGACAGGGTGTAAATACGCAGTATTTT
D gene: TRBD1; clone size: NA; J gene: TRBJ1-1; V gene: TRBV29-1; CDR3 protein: CSVHSGGTEAFF; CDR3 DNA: TGCAGCGTGCATTCAGGGGGCACTGAAGCTTTCTTT
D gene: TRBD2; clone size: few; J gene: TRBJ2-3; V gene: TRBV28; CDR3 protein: CASSPRTSGDTDTQYF; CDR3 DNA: TGTGCCAGCAGTCCGCGGACTAGCGGGGACACAGATACGCAGTATTTT
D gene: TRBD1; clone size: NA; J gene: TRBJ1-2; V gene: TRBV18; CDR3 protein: CASSKDRDYGYTF; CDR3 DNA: TGTGCCAGCTCAAAGGACAGGGACTATGGCTACACCTTC
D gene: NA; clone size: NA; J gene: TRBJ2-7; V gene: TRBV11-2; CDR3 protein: CASSGSPEQYF; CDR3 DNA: TGTGCCAGCAGCGGTAGCCCCGAGCAGTACTTC
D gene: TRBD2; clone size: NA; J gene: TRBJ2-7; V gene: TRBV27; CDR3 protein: CASIPEAGGRDEQYF; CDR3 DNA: TGTGCCAGCATCCCGGAGGCGGGGGGCCGGGACGAGCAGTACTTC
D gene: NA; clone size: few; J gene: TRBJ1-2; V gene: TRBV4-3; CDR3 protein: CASSQDGRVDSPYVYTF; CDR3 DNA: TGCGCCAGCAGCCAAGATGGGAGAGTGGACAGTCCATATGTCTACACCTTC
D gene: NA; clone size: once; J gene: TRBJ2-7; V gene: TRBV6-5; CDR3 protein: CASKPSGSSYEQYF; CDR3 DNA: TGTGCCAGCAAACCTTCGGGGAGCTCCTACGAGCAGTACTTC
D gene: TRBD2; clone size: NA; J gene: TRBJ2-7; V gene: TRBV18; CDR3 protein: CASSPGLAGVGEQYF; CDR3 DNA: TGTGCCAGCTCACCCGGACTAGCGGGAGTCGGGGAGCAGTACTTC
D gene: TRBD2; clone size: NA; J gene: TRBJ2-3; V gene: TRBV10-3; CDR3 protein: CAISSGRGTDTQYF; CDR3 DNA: TGTGCCATCTCTAGCGGGAGGGGCACAGATACGCAGTATTTT
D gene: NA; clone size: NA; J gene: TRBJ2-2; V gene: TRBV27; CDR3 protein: CASSHSNTGELFF; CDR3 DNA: TGTGCCAGCAGTCATTCGAACACCGGGGAGCTGTTTTTT
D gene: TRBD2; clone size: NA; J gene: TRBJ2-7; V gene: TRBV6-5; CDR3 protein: CASGSGITYEQYF; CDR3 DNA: TGTGCCAGCGGTAGCGGGATTACCTACGAGCAGTACTTC
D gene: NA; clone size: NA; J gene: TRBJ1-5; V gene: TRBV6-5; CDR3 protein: CASRRNYSNQPQHF; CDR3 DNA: TGTGCCAGCAGACGGAACTATAGCAATCAGCCCCAGCATTTT
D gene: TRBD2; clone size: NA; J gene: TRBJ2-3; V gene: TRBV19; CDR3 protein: CASRESGVRTDTQYF; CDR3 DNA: TGTGCCAGTAGGGAAAGCGGGGTTCGCACAGATACGCAGTATTTT
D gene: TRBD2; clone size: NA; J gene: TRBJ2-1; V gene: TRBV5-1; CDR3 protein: CASSLASGGLYNEQFF; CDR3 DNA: TGCGCCAGCAGCTTGGCTAGCGGGGGGTTATACAATGAGCAGTTCTTC
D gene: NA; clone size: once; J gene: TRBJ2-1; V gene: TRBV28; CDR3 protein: CASSTVEHSFSYNEQFF; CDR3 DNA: TGTGCCAGCAGTACCGTCGAGCATTCTTTCTCCTACAATGAGCAGTTCTTC
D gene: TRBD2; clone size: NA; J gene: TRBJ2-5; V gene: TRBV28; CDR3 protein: CASSFLRMTSGTETQYF; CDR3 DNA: TGTGCCAGCAGTTTTCTCCGCATGACTAGCGGGACAGAGACCCAGTACTTC
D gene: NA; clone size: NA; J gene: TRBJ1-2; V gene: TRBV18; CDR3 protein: CASSPPSSYGGYTF; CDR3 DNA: TGTGCCAGCTCACCACCGAGTTCGTACGGGGGCTACACCTTC
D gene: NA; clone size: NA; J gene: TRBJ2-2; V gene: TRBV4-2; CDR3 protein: CASSQENQGSTGELFF; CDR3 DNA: TGTGCCAGCAGCCAAGAGAACCAGGGGTCCACCGGGGAGCTGTTTTTT
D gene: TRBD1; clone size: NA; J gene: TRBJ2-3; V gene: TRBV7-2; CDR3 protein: CASSFMGQGVDTQYF; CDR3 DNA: TGTGCCAGCAGCTTCATGGGACAGGGGGTAGATACGCAGTATTTT
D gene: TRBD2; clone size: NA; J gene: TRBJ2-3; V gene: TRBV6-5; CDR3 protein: CASSVGLGTDTQYF; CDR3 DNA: TGTGCCAGCAGCGTAGGACTAGGCACAGATACGCAGTATTTT